The rows below give T cell receptor beta chains drawn from one sample of a study of T-cell reconstitution after alpha-beta-depleted transplantation in children. TCRdb itself ran the PCR reads through MiXCR, one entry per CDR3 protein. This sample carries approximately 97,000 distinct CDR3 sequences, approximately 5.4% of them seen once, and the ten largest clones take 5.5% to 7%. Sequencing used PBMCs, mostly from graft donor cells, obtained 60 days after TCRalphabeta/CD19-depleted stem cell transplant. The receptors come from a female patient aged 2-9 years who had a stem cell transplant for Fanconi anemia, so the T cells may come from the graft donor. CDR3s include the opening cysteine and the closing phenylalanine or tryptophan. Each record gives: J gene, V gene, CDR3 length, CDR3 protein.

TRBJ2-1	TRBV5-5	16	CASSPYPLLYYNEQFF
TRBJ2-2	TRBV7-3	14	CASSVALGTGELFF
TRBJ1-1	TRBV15	14	CATSGPVMNTEAFF
TRBJ2-3	TRBV5-1	15	CASSSAGPHTDTQYF
TRBJ2-7	TRBV5-1	14	CASSSRDRGHEQYF
TRBJ2-2	TRBV5-1	14	CASSPRDNTGELFF
TRBJ2-1	TRBV5-1	17	CASSFLAGEAPYNEQFF
TRBJ2-1	TRBV7-9	15	CASSLAGTLYNEQFF
TRBJ2-3	TRBV6-1	16	CASSGKAGGGADTQYF
TRBJ2-3	TRBV12-3/TRBV12-4	13	CASHASLTDTQYF
TRBJ2-7	TRBV7-2	15	CASSSYWTSGDEQYF
TRBJ2-2	TRBV12-3/TRBV12-4	14	CASSLNQINGELFF
TRBJ1-6	TRBV12-3/TRBV12-4	18	CASSLWGTPSSYNSPLHF
TRBJ2-1	TRBV20-1	12	CSARRGFNEQFF
TRBJ2-3	TRBV5-1	13	CASSWGGLDTQYF
TRBJ2-4	TRBV28	15	CASRTMERAKNIQYF
TRBJ2-7	TRBV18	15	CASSPGTAFSYEQYF
TRBJ2-7	TRBV28	15	CASSPWGHLPSEQYF